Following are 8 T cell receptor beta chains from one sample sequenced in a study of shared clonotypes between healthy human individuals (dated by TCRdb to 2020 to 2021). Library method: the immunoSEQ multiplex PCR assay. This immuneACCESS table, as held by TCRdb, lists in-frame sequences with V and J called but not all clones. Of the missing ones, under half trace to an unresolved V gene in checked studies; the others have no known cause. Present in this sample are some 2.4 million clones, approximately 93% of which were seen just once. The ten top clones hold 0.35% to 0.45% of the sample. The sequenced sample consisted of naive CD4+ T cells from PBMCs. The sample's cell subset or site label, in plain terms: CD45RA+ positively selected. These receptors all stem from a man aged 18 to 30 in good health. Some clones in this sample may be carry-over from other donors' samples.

The CDR3 protein is CASSRSGGETQYF. The CDR3 nucleotides read TGTGCCAGCAGCCGTTCAGGGGGAGAGACCCAGTACTTC. This rearrangement joins TRBV27 to TRBJ2-5, with 7 bases lining up with TRBD1. The germline V gene has CDR1 MNHEY and CDR2 SMNVEV (reference sequence). V was clipped by 6 bases and J by 4 bases; unmatched bases: 5. The CDR3 is made up of 13 amino acids.

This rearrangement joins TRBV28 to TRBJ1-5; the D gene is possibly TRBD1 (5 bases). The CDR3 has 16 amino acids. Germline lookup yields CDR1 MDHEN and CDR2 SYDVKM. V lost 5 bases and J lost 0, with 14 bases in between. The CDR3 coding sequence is TGTGCCAGCAGTAACACCTGGGGGACTAGCAATCAGCCCCAGCATTTT. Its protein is CASSNTWGTSNQPQHF.

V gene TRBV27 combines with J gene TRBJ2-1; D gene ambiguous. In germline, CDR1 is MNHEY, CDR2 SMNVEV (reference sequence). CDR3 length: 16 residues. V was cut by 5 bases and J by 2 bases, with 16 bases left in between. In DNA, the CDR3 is TGTGCCAGCAGTCCGCGTATTTGGCTAACCTACAATGAGCAGTTCTTC. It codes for CASSPRIWLTYNEQFF.

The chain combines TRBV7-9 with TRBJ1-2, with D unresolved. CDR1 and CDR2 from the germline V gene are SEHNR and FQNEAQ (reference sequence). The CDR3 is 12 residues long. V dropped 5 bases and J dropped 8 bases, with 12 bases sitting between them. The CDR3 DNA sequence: TGTGCCAGCAGCCTGGAACGCCTCGGCTACACCTTC. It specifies CASSLERLGYTF.

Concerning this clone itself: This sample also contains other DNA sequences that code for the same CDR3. In DNA form, the CDR3 reads TGTGCCAGCAGCTTGGGGGGTAGCAATCAGCCCCAGCATTTT. Translated: CASSLGGSNQPQHF. This chain joins TRBV27 and TRBJ1-5, with TRBD1 as a possible D gene (5 bases). CDR1 MNHEY and CDR2 SMNVEV come from the germline V gene (reference sequence). The CDR3 totals 14 residues. Trimming left V 6 bases short and J 0 bases short, with 9 bases between.

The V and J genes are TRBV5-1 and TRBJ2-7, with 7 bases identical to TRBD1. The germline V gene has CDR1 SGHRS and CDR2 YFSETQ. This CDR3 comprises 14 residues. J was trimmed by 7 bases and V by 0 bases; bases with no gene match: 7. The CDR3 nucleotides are TGCGCCAGCAGCTTGGGCGTAGGGGGCTTAGAGCAGTACTTC. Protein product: CASSLGVGGLEQYF.

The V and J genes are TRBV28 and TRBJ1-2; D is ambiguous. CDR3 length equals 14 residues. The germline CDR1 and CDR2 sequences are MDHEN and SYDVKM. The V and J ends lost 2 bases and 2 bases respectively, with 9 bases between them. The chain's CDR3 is CASSLRSENYGYTF. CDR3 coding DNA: TGTGCCAGCAGTTTAAGGTCAGAAAACTATGGCTACACCTTC.

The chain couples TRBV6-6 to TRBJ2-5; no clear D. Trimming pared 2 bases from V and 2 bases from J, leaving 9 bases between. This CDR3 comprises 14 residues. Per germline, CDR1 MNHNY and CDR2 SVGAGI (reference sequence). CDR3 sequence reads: CASSYLRKQETQYF. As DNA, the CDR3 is TGTGCCAGCAGTTACCTGCGGAAACAAGAGACCCAGTACTTC.